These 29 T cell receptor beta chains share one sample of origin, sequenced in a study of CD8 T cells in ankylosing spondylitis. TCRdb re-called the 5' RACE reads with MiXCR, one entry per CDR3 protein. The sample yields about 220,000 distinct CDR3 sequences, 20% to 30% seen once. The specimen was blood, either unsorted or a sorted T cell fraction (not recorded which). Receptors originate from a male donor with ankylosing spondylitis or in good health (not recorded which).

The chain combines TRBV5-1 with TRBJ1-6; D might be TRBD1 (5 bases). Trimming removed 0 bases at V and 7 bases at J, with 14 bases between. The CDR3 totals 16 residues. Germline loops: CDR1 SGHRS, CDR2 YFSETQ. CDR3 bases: TGCGCCAGCAGCTTGGACCGGGGGTCTAAGAATTCACCCCTCCACTTT. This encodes CASSLDRGSKNSPLHF.

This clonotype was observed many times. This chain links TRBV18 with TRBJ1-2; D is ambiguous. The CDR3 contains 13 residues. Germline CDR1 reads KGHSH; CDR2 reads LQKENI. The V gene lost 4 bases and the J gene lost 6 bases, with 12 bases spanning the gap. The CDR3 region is CASSLNHFDGYTF. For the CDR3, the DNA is TGTGCCAGCTCACTTAACCACTTCGATGGCTACACCTTC.

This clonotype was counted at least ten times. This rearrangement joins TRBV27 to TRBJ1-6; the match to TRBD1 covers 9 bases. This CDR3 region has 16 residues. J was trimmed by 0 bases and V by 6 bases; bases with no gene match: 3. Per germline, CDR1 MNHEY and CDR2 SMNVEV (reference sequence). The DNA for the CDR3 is TGTGCCAGCAGAGGACAGGGGTACTCCTATAATTCACCCCTCCACTTT. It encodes CASRGQGYSYNSPLHF.

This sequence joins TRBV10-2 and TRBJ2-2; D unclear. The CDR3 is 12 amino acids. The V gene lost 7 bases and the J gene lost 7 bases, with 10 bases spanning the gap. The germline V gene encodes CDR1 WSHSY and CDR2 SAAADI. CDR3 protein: CASTRSSGELFF. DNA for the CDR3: TGCGCCAGCACCCGGTCGAGCGGGGAGCTGTTTTTT.

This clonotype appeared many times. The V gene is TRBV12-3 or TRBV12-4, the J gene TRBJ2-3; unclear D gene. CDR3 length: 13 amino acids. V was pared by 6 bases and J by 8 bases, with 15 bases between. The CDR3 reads CASSTRAPATQYF. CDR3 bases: TGTGCCAGCAGCACCCGCGCCCCGGCTACGCAGTATTTT.

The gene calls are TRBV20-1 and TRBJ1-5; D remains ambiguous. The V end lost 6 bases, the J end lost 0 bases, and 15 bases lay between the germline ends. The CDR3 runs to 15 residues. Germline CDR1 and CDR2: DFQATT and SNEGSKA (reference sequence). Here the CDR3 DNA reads TGCAGTGCAAAAACCGGGGTCAATAGCAATCAGCCCCAGCATTTT. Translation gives CSAKTGVNSNQPQHF.

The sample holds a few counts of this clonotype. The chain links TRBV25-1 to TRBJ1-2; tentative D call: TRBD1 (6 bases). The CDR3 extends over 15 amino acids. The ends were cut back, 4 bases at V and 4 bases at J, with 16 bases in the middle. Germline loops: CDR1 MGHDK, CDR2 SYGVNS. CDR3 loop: CASSVTGWTGYGYTF. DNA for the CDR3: TGTGCCAGCAGTGTAACAGGGTGGACGGGCTATGGCTACACCTTC.

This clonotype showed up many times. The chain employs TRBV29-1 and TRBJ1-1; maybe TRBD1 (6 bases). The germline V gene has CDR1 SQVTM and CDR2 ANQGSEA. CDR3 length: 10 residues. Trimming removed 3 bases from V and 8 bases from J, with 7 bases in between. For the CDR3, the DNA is TGCAGCGTTGACACAGGGGAAGCTTTCTTT. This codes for CSVDTGEAFF.

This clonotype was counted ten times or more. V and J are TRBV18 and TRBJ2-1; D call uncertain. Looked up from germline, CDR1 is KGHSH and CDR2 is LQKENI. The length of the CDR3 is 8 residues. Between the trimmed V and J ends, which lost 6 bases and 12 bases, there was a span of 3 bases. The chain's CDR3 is CASSPQFF. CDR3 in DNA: TGTGCCAGCTCCCCGCAGTTCTTC.

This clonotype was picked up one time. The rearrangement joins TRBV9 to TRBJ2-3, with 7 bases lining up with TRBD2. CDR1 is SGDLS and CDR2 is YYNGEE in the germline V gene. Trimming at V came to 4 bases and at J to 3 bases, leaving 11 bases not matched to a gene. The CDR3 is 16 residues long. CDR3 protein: CASSPTGSGFTDTQYF. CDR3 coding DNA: TGTGCCAGCAGCCCCACCGGTAGCGGGTTTACAGATACGCAGTATTTT.

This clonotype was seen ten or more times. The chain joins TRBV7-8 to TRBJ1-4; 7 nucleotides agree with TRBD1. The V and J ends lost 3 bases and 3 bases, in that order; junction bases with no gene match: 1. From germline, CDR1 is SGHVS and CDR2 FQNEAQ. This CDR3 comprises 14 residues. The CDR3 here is CASSFDRANEKLFF. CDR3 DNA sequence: TGTGCCAGCAGCTTTGACAGGGCTAATGAAAAACTGTTTTTT.

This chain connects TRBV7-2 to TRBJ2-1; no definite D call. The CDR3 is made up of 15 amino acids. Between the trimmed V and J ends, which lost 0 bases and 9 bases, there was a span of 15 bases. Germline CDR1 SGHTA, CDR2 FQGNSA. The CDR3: CASSLAGSPLAEQFF. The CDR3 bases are TGTGCCAGCAGCTTAGCAGGCTCCCCCTTGGCTGAGCAGTTCTTC.

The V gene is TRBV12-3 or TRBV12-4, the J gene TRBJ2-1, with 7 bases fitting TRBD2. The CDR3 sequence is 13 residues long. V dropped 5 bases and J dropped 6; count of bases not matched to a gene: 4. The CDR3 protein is CASSQTSSNEQFF. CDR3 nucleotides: TGTGCCAGCAGTCAGACTAGCAGCAATGAGCAGTTCTTC.

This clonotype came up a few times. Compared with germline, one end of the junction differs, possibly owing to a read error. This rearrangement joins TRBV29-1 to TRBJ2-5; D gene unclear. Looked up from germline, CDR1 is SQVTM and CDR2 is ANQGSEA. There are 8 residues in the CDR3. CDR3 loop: CSVEGYLF. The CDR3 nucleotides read TGCAGCGTTGAAGGCTACCTTTTC.

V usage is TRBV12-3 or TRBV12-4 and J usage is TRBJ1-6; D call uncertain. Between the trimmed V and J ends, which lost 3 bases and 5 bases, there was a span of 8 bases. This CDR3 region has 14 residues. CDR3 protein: CASSFFQDNSPLHF. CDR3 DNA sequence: TGTGCCAGCAGTTTTTTCCAAGATAATTCACCCCTCCACTTT.

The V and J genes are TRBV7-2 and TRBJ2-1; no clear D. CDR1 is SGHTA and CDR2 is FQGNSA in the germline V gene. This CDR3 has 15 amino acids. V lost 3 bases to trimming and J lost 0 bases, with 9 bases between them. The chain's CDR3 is CASSFGRSSYNEQFF. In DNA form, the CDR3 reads TGTGCCAGCAGCTTTGGCAGGAGCTCCTACAATGAGCAGTTCTTC.

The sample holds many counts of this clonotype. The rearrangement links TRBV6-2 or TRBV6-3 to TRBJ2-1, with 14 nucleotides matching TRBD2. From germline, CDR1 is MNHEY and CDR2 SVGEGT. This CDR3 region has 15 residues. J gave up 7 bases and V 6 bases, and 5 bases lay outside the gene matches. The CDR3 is CASSWGTSGRNEQFF. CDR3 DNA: TGTGCCAGCAGCTGGGGGACTAGCGGGAGAAATGAGCAGTTCTTC.

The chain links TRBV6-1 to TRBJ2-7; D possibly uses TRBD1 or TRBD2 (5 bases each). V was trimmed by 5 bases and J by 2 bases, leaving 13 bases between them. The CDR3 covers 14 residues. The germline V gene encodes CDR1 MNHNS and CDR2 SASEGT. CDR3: CASSRQRGPYEQYF. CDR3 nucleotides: TGTGCCAGCAGTCGACAGAGGGGTCCCTACGAGCAGTACTTC.

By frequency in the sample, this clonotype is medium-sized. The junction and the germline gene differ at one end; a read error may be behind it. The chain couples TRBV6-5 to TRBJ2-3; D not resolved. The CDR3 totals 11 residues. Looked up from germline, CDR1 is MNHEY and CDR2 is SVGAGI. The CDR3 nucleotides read TGCGCCAGCAGCAACACAGATACGCAGTATTTT. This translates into CASSNTDTQYF.

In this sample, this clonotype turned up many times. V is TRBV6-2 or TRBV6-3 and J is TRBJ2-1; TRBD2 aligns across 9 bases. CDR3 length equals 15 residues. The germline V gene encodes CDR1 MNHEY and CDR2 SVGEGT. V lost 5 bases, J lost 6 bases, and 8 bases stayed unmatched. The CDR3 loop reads CASSGSGRTPNEQFF. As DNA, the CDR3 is TGTGCCAGCAGTGGTAGCGGGAGAACCCCCAATGAGCAGTTCTTC.

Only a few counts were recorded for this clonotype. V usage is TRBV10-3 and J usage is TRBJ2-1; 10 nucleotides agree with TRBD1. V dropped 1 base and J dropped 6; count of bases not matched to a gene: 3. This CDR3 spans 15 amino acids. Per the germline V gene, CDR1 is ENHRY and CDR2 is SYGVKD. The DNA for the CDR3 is TGTGCCATCAGTGAGTGGGACAGGGGTGCCAATGAGCAGTTCTTC. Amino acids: CAISEWDRGANEQFF.

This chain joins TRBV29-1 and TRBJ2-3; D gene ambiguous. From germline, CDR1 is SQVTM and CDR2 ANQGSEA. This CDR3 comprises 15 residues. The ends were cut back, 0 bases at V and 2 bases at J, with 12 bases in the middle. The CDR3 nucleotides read TGCAGCGTTGAAGATCGGGCCGGAACCACAGATACGCAGTATTTT. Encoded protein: CSVEDRAGTTDTQYF.

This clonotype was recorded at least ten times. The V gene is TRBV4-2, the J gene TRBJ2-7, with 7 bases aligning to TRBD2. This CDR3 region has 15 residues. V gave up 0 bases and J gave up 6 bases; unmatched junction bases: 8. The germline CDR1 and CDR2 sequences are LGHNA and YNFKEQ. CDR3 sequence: CASSQETGRSFEQYF. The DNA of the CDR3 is TGTGCCAGCAGCCAAGAAACCGGGAGGAGTTTCGAGCAGTACTTC.

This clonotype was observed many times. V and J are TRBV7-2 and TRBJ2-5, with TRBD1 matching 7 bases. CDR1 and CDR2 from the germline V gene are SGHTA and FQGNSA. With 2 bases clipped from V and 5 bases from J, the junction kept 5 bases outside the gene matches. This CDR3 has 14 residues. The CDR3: CASSLIGRGETQYF. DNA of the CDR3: TGTGCCAGCAGCTTAATAGGCAGGGGGGAGACCCAGTACTTC.

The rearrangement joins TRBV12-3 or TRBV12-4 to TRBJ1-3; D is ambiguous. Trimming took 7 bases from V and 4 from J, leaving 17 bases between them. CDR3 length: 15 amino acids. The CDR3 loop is CASTAVGESGNTIYF. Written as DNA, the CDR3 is TGTGCCAGCACCGCGGTCGGGGAATCGGGAAACACCATATATTTT.

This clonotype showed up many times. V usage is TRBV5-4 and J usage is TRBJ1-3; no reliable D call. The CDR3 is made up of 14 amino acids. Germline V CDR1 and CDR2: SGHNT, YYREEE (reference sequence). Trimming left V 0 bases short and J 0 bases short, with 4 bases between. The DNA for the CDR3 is TGTGCCAGCAGCTTGGTTGGCTCTGGAAACACCATATATTTT. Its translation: CASSLVGSGNTIYF.

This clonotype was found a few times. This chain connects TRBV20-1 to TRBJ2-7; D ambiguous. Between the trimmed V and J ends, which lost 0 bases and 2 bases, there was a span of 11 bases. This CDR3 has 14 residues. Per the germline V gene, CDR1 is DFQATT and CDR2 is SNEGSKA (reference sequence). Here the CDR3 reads CSARDSRSPYEQYF. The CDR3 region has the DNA TGCAGTGCTAGAGATTCTAGGTCACCCTACGAGCAGTACTTC.

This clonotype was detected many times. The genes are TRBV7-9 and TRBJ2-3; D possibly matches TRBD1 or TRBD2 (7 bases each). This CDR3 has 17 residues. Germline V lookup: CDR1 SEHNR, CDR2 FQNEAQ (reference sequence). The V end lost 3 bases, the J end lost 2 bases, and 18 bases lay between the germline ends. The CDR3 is CASSLSGVRGTTDTQYF. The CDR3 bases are TGTGCCAGCAGCTTGAGCGGGGTCAGGGGGACCACAGATACGCAGTATTTT.

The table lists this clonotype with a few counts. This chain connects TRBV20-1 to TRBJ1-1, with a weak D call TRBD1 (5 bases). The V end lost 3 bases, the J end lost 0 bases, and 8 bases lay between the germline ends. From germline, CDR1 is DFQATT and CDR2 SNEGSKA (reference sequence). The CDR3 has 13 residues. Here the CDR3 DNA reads TGCAGTGCTAGGGCGGGGGTGAACACTGAAGCTTTCTTT. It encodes CSARAGVNTEAFF.